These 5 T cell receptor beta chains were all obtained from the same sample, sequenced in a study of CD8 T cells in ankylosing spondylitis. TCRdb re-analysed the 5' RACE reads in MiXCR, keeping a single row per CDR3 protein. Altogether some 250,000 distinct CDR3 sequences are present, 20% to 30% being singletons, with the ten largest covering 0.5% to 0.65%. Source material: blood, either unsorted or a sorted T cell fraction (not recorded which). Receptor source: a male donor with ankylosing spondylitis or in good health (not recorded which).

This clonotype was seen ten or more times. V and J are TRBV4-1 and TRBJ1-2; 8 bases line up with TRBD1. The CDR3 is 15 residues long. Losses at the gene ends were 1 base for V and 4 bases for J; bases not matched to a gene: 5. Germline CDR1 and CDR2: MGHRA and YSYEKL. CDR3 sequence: CASSQVLGQAYGYTF. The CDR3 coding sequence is TGCGCCAGCAGCCAAGTACTGGGACAGGCCTATGGCTACACCTTC.

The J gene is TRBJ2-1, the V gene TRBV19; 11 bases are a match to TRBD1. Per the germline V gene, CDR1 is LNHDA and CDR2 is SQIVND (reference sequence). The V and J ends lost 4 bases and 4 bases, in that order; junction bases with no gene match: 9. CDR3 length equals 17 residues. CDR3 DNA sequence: TGTGCCAGTAGTACCTTTCTCGGGACAGGGGGGTACAATGAGCAGTTCTTC. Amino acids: CASSTFLGTGGYNEQFF.

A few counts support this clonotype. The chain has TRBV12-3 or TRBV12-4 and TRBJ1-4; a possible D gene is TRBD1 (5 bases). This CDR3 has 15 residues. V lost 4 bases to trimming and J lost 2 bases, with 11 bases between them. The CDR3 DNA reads TGTGCCAGCAGTTGGGGCATCCCCACTAATGAAAAACTGTTTTTT. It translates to CASSWGIPTNEKLFF.

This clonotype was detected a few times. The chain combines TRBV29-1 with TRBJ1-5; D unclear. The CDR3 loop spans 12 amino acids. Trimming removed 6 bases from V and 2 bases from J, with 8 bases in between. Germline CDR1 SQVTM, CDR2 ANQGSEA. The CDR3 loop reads CSVQLGNQPQHF. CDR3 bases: TGCAGCGTGCAGTTGGGCAATCAGCCCCAGCATTTT.

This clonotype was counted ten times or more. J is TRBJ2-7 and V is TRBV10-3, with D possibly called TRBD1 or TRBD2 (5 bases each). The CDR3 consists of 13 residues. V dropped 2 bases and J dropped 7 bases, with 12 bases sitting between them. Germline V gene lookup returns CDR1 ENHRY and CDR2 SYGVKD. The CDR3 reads CAISEDRWGEQYF. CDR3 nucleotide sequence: TGTGCCATCAGTGAGGACAGATGGGGGGAGCAGTACTTC.